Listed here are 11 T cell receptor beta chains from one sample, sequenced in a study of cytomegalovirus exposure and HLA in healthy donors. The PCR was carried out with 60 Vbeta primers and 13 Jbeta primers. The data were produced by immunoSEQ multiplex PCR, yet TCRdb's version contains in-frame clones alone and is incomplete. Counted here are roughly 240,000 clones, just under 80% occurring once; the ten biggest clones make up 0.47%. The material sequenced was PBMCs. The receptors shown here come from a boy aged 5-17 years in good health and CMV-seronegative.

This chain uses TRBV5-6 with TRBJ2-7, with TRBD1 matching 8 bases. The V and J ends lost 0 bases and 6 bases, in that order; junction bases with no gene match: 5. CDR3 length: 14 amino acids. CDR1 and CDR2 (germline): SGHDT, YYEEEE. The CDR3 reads CASSLGTGNPEQYF. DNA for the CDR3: TGTGCCAGCAGCTTGGGGACAGGGAACCCCGAGCAGTACTTC.

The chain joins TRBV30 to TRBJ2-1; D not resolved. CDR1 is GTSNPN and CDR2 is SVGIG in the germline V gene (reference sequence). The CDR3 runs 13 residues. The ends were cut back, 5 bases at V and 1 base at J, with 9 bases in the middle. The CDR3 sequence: CAWVALSYNEQFF. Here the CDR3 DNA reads TGTGCCTGGGTAGCTCTTTCCTACAATGAGCAGTTCTTC.

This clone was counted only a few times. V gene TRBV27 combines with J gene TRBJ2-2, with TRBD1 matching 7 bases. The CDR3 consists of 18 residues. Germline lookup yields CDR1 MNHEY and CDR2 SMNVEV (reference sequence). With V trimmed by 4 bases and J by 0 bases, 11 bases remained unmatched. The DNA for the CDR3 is TGTGCCAGCAGTTCCTTTGGAACCGGGACAGCGAACACCGGGGAGCTGTTTTTT. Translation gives CASSSFGTGTANTGELFF.

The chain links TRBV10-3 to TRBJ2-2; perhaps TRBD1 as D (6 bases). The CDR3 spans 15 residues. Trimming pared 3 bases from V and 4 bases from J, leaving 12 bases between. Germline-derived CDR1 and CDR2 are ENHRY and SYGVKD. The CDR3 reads CAISDPTGPTGELFF. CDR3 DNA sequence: TGTGCCATCAGTGACCCGACAGGCCCCACCGGGGAGCTGTTTTTT.

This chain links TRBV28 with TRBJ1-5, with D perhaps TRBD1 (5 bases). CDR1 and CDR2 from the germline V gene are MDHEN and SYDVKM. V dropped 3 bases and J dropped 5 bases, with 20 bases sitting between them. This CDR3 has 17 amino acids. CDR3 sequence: CASSFPRVHRWDQPQHF. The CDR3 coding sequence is TGTGCCAGCAGTTTTCCAAGGGTACACAGGTGGGATCAGCCCCAGCATTTT. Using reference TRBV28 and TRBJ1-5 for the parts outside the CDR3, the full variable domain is DVKVTQSSRYLVKRTGEKVFLECVQDMDHENMFWYRQDPGLGLRLIYFSYDVKMKEKGDIPEGYSVSREKKERFSLILESASTNQTSMYLCASSFPRVHRWDQPQHFGDGTRLSIL.

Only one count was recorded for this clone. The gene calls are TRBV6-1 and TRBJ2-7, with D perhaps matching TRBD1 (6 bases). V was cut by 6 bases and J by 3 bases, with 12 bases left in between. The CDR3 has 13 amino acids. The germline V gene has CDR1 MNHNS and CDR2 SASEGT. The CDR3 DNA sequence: TGTGCCAGCAGAAGGGACACTTACTACGAGCAGTACTTC. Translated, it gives CASRRDTYYEQYF.

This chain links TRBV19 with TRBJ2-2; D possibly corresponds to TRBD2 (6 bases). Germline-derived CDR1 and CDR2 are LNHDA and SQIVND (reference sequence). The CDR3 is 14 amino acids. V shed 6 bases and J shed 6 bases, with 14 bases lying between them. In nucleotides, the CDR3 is TGTGCCAGTAGCCCTTGGGAGGTACCCGGGGAGCTGTTTTTT. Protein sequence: CASSPWEVPGELFF. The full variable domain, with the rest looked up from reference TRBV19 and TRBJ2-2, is DGGITQSPKYLFRKEGQNVTLSCEQNLNHDAMYWYRQDPGQGLRLIYYSQIVNDFQKGDIAEGYSVSREKKESFPLTVTSAQKNPTAFYLCASSPWEVPGELFFGEGSRLTVL.

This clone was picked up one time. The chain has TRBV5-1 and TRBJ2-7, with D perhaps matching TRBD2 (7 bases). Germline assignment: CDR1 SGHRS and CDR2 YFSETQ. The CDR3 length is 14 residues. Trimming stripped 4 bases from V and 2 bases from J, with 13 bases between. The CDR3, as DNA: TGCGCCAGCAGCCCGCGCGGGGGCCCCTACGAGCAGTACTTC. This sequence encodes CASSPRGGPYEQYF. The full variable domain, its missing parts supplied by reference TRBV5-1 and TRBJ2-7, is KAGVTQTPRYLIKTRGQQVTLSCSPISGHRSVSWYQQTPGQGLQFLFEYFSETQRNKGNFPGRFSGRQFSNSRSEMNVSTLELGDSALYLCASSPRGGPYEQYFGPGTRLTVT.

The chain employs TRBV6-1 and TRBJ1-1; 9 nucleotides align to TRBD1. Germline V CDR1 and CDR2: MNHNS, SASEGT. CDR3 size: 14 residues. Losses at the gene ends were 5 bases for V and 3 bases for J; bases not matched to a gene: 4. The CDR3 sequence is CASSRTGADTEAFF. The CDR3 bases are TGTGCCAGCAGTCGGACAGGGGCGGACACTGAAGCTTTCTTT.

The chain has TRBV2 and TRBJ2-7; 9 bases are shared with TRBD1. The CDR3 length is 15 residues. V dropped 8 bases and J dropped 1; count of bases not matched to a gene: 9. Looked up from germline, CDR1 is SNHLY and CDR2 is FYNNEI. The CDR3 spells CASGRTGQGSYEQYF. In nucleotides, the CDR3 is TGTGCCAGCGGGCGGACGGGACAGGGATCCTACGAGCAGTACTTC. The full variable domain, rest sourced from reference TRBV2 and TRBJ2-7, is EPEVTQTPSHQVTQMGQEVILRCVPISNHLYFYWYRQILGQKVEFLVSFYNNEISEKSEIFDDQFSVERPDGSNFTLKIRSTKLEDSAMYFCASGRTGQGSYEQYFGPGTRLTVT.

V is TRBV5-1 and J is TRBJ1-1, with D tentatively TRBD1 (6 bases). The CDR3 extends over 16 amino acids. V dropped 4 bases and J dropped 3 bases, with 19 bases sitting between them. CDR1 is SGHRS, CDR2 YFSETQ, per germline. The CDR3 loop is CASSPRGAPGHTEAFF. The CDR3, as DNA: TGCGCCAGCAGCCCCAGGGGTGCCCCGGGTCACACTGAAGCTTTCTTT.